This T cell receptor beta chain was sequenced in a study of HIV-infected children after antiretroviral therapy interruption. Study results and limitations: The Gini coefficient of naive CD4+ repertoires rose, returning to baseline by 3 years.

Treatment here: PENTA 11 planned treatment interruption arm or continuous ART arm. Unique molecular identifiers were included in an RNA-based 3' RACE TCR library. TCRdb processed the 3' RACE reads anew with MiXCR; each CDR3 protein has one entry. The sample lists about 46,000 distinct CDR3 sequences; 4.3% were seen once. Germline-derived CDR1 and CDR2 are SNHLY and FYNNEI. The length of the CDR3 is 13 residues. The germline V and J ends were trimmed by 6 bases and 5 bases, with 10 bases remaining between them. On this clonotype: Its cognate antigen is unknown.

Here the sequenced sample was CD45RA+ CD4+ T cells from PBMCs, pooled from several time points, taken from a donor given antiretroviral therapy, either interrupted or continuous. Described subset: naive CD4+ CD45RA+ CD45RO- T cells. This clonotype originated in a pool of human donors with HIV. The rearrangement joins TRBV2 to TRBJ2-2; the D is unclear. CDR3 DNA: TGTGCCAGCAGGGCTAGTGAGACCGGGGAGCTGTTTTTT. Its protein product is CASRASETGELFF.